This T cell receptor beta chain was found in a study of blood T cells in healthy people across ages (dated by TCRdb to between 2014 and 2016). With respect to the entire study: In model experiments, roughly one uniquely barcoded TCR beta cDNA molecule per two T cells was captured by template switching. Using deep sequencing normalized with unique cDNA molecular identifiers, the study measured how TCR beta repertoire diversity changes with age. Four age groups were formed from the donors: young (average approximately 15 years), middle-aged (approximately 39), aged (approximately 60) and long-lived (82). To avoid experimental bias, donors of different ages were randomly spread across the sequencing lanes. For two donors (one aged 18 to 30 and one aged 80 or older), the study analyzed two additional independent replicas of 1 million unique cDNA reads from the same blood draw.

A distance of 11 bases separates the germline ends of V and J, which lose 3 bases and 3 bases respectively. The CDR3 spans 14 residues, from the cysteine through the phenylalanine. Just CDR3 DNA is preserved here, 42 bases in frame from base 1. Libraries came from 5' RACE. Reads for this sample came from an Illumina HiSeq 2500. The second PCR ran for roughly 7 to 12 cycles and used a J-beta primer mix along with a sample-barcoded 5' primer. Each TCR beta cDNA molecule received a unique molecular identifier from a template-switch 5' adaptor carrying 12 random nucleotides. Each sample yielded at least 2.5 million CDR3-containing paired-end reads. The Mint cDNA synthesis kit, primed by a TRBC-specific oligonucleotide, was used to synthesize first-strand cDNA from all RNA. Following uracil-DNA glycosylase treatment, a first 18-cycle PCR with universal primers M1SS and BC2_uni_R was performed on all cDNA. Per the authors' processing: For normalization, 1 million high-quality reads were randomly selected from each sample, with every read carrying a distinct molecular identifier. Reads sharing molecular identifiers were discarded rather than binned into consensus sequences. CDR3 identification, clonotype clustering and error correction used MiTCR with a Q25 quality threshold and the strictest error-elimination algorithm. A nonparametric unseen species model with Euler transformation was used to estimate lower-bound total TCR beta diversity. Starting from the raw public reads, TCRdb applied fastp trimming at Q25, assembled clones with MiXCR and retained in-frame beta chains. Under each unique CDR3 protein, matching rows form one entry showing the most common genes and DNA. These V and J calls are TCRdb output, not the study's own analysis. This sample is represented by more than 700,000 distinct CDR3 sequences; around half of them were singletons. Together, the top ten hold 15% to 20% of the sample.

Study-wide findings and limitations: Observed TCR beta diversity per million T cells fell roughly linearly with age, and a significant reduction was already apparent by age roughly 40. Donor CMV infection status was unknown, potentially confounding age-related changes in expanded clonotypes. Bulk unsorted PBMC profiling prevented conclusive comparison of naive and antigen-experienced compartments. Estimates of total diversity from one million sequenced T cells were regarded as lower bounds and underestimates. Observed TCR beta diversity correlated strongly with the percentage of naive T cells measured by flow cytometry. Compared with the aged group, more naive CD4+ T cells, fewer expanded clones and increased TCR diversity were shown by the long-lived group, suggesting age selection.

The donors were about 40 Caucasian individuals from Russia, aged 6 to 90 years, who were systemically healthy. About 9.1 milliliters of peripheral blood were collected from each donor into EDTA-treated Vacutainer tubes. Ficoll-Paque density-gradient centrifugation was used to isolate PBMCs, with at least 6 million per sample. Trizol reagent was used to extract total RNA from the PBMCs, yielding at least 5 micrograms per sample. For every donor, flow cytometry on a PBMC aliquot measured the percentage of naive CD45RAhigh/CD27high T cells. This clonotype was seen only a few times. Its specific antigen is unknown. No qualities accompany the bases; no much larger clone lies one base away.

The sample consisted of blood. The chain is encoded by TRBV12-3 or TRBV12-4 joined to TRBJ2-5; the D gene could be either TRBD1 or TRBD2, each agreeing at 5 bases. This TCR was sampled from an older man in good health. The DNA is TGTGCCAGCAGTTTGGACGGGGCAGAAGAGACCCAGTACTTC. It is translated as CASSLDGAEETQYF.